This T cell receptor beta chain was recovered during a study of blood T cell repertoires in COVID-19. At the level of the study: PBMCs, B-cell-depleted T cells, or T cells provided the cDNA or gDNA that made up the material.

The CDR3 spans 12 residues. Germline V gene sequence: CDR1 SNHLY, CDR2 FYNNEI. Trimming removed 8 bases from V and 13 bases from J; junction bases left unmatched: 8. This clone was seen once. In the study's own analysis: Using reference gene primer amplification, nucleated cell counts were estimated. Measured with immunoSEQ multiplex PCR; TCRdb has only the in-frame clones, and not every one. Clone size and V and J calls were adopted from that table, with D and trimming inferred from the DNA. The profile covers 240,000 or so clones, with 87% appearing a single time and approximately 7.5% taken by the ten largest.

This chain links TRBV2 with TRBJ2-3, with 11 bases fitting TRBD2. This TCR was sampled from a man between 60 and 70 years old who had recovered from COVID-19. Sequenced material: peripheral blood. The CDR3 region has the DNA TGTGCCAGCGAACCGACTAGCGGGGAAAAGTATTTT. It is translated as CASEPTSGEKYF.